This TCR beta chain is drawn from a study of T cell responses to AZD1222 COVID-19 vaccine. TCRdb's table, derived via immunoSEQ multiplex PCR, lists solely in-frame clones and lacks some. The sample records under 150,000 clones, approximately 90% being singletons. This CDR3 spans 15 amino acids. J gave up 9 bases and V 2 bases, and 3 bases lay outside the gene matches. Germline V lookup: CDR1 WNHNN, CDR2 SYGVQD (reference sequence). The specimen was peripheral blood, collected on day 0 of MenACWY control vaccination. The chain carries TRBV10-1 and TRBJ2-1; TRBD2 matches 14 bases. This clonotype originated in an adult in good health. The CDR3 protein is CASSEGLAGGGEQFF. The CDR3 nucleotides read TGCGCCAGCAGTGAGGGACTAGCGGGAGGTGGTGAGCAGTTCTTC.